Below, 21 T cell receptor beta chains from the same sample are listed, as sequenced in a study of technical replicates of blood from a handful of donors. Here immunoSEQ multiplex PCR was the method, and the copy in TCRdb shows in-frame clones only, minus some. Here the sample spans about 100,000 clones, about 96% being singletons. Material: T cells isolated from PBMCs. The source of these receptors is a human donor in good health.

This chain links TRBV5-8 with TRBJ1-2; D is unresolved. Germline CDR1 and CDR2: SGHTS and YDEGEE. Trimming removed 4 bases at V and 0 bases at J, with 16 bases between. CDR3 length: 16 residues. The CDR3 is CASSLGGSTANYGYTF. The CDR3 nucleotides are TGTGCCAGCAGCCTGGGTGGCTCGACTGCTAACTATGGCTACACCTTC. Variable domain in full (rest from reference TRBV5-8 and TRBJ1-2): EAGVTQSPTHLIKTRGQQATLRCSPISGHTSVYWYQQALGLGLQFLLWYDEGEERNRGNFPPRFSGRQFPNYSSELNVNALELEDSALYLCASSLGGSTANYGYTFGSGTRLTVV.

The chain has TRBV2 and TRBJ1-4; D is unresolved. V was trimmed by 4 bases and J by 8 bases, leaving 17 bases between them. CDR1 is SNHLY and CDR2 is FYNNEI in the germline V gene. This CDR3 is 15 amino acids long. This CDR3 reads CASSVEDLNGEKLFF. The CDR3 bases are TGTGCCAGCAGTGTGGAGGATTTGAACGGGGAAAAACTGTTTTTT.

The V and J genes are TRBV29-1 and TRBJ1-1; TRBD1 matches 9 bases. V shed 6 bases, J shed 2 bases, and the junction held 4 bases outside the gene matches. The CDR3 sequence is 13 residues long. CDR1 and CDR2 (germline): SQVTM, ANQGSEA. CDR3 protein: CSVPGQGNTEAFF. For the CDR3, the DNA is TGCAGCGTCCCGGGACAGGGAAACACTGAAGCTTTCTTT.

The rearrangement joins TRBV9 to TRBJ2-3; 8 bases agree with TRBD1. CDR3 size: 15 residues. Germline loops: CDR1 SGDLS, CDR2 YYNGEE. With V trimmed by 3 bases and J by 2 bases, 5 bases remained unmatched. This CDR3 reads CASSDRQGNTDTQYF. The CDR3 DNA sequence: TGTGCCAGCAGCGATAGACAGGGGAACACAGATACGCAGTATTTT.

The chain has TRBV4-2 and TRBJ2-1; weak D call: TRBD2 (6 bases). The CDR3 totals 14 residues. CDR1 and CDR2 from the germline V gene are LGHNA and YNFKEQ. The V end was cut by 1 base, the J end by 7 bases, with 11 bases between. CDR3 nucleotides: TGTGCCAGCAGCCAAGGACTAGAGGTGAATGAGCAGTTCTTC. Encoded protein: CASSQGLEVNEQFF.

The chain employs TRBV19 and TRBJ2-2; 9 nucleotides align to TRBD1. The trim removed 5 bases at V and 1 base at J, leaving 14 bases unmatched. The germline CDR1 and CDR2 sequences are LNHDA and SQIVND (reference sequence). This CDR3 is built from 19 residues. Written as DNA, the CDR3 is TGTGCCAGTAGTTTCCGGACAGGGGAAGTCTTCTTGAACACCGGGGAGCTGTTTTTT. Translated: CASSFRTGEVFLNTGELFF.

DNA for the CDR3: TGTGCCATCAGCCTTACAGGGTTCAACACTGAAGCTTTCTTT. Translated, it gives CAISLTGFNTEAFF. This rearrangement joins TRBV10-3 to TRBJ1-1, with TRBD1 as a possible D gene (6 bases). The CDR3 runs 14 residues. V was clipped by 6 bases and J by 2 bases, with 13 bases between them. CDR1 ENHRY and CDR2 SYGVKD come from the germline V gene.

The rearrangement joins TRBV7-9 to TRBJ2-1, with D possibly TRBD1 on 6 matching bases. Trimming left V 3 bases short and J 1 base short, with 10 bases between. CDR1 is SEHNR, CDR2 FQNEAQ, per germline (reference sequence). The CDR3 has 15 amino acids. CDR3 region: CASSFSGTSYNEQFF. The DNA of the CDR3 is TGTGCCAGCAGCTTTTCCGGGACATCCTACAATGAGCAGTTCTTC.

The chain carries TRBV13 and TRBJ2-6, with 8 bases matching TRBD1. Trimming at V came to 5 bases and at J to 0 bases, leaving 3 bases not matched to a gene. CDR1 is PRHDT, CDR2 FYEKMQ, per germline (reference sequence). The CDR3 spans 16 residues. CDR3: CASSLTGGSGANVLTF. The CDR3 DNA reads TGTGCCAGCAGCCTTACAGGGGGCTCTGGGGCCAACGTCCTGACTTTC. Variable domain in full (rest from reference TRBV13 and TRBJ2-6): AAGVIQSPRHLIKEKRETATLKCYPIPRHDTVYWYQQGPGQDPQFLISFYEKMQSDKGSIPDRFSAQQFSDYHSELNMSSLELGDSALYFCASSLTGGSGANVLTFGAGSRLTVL.

The genes are TRBV2 and TRBJ1-2; TRBD1 matches at 9 bases. The V segment lost 4 bases and the J segment 7 bases; nucleotides outside the gene matches: 16. Germline-derived CDR1 and CDR2 are SNHLY and FYNNEI. The CDR3 extends over 17 amino acids. The CDR3 sequence is CASSGGPSPMDRGGYTF. The CDR3 nucleotides are TGTGCCAGCAGTGGAGGACCTTCCCCTATGGACAGGGGTGGCTACACCTTC.

This clone was observed a single time. This sequence joins TRBV27 and TRBJ1-3, with a possible D match to TRBD1 (6 bases). V was trimmed by 6 bases and J by 4 bases, leaving 13 bases between them. There are 14 residues in the CDR3. Germline values: CDR1 MNHEY, CDR2 SMNVEV (reference sequence). CDR3 in amino acids: CASSKQGAGNTIYF. The CDR3, as DNA: TGTGCCAGCAGCAAACAGGGCGCCGGAAACACCATATATTTT.

The chain couples TRBV5-6 to TRBJ2-3; TRBD2 matches at 7 bases. Trimming at V came to 1 base and at J to 6 bases, leaving 8 bases not matched to a gene. Looked up from germline, CDR1 is SGHDT and CDR2 is YYEEEE. This CDR3 is 15 amino acids long. The CDR3 sequence is CASSLFGLAVDTQYF. The CDR3 region has the DNA TGTGCCAGCAGCTTGTTTGGGCTAGCGGTTGATACGCAGTATTTT.

This chain connects TRBV5-8 to TRBJ2-7, with TRBD1 as a possible D gene (5 bases). Trimming cost V 7 bases and J 3 bases, with 20 bases left between them. This CDR3 is 15 amino acids long. The germline CDR1 and CDR2 sequences are SGHTS and YDEGEE. CDR3 sequence: CASVSGRWGRYEQYF. The CDR3 DNA is TGTGCCAGCGTCTCAGGACGCTGGGGCCGCTACGAGCAGTACTTC.

This clone has a single count. This chain uses TRBV10-3 with TRBJ1-4; no definite D call. CDR1 and CDR2 (germline): ENHRY, SYGVKD. Deletions cut 7 bases from V and 0 bases from J, with 6 bases between. This CDR3 has 13 amino acids. The CDR3 DNA reads as TGTGCCATCAATTCGGCAACTAATGAAAAACTGTTTTTT. Translating it yields CAINSATNEKLFF.

V is TRBV13 and J is TRBJ2-1, with 8 nucleotides matching TRBD2. The CDR3 has 12 amino acids. The trim removed 6 bases at V and 10 bases at J, leaving 5 bases unmatched. Germline V gene lookup returns CDR1 PRHDT and CDR2 FYEKMQ (reference sequence). The DNA of the CDR3 is TGTGCCAGCAGGGGACTAGAGGACGAGCAGTTCTTC. Its translation: CASRGLEDEQFF.

This chain joins TRBV13 and TRBJ2-2, with 9 bases lining up with TRBD2. The length of the CDR3 is 15 residues. Trimming at V came to 5 bases and at J to 7 bases, leaving 8 bases not matched to a gene. CDR1 is PRHDT, CDR2 FYEKMQ, per germline (reference sequence). The CDR3 bases are TGTGCCAGCAGCCATTCTAGCGGGATGAGCGGGGAGCTGTTTTTT. It is translated as CASSHSSGMSGELFF. Filled out from reference TRBV13 and TRBJ2-2, the complete variable domain reads AAGVIQSPRHLIKEKRETATLKCYPIPRHDTVYWYQQGPGQDPQFLISFYEKMQSDKGSIPDRFSAQQFSDYHSELNMSSLELGDSALYFCASSHSSGMSGELFFGEGSRLTVL.

For the CDR3, the DNA is TGTGCCAGTAGTATCCTCCAAGGAGGCAATCAGCCCCAGCATTTT. Encoded protein: CASSILQGGNQPQHF. This chain links TRBV19 with TRBJ1-5; D remains ambiguous. V lost 3 bases and J lost 2, with 11 bases in between. From germline, CDR1 is LNHDA and CDR2 SQIVND (reference sequence). The CDR3 runs to 15 residues.

V usage is TRBV27 and J usage is TRBJ1-2; TRBD1 is a possible D gene (6 bases). The CDR3 contains 13 residues. Per germline, CDR1 MNHEY and CDR2 SMNVEV (reference sequence). Trimming removed 0 bases at V and 8 bases at J, with 10 bases between. CDR3 region: CASSLSQGRGYTF. Written as DNA, the CDR3 is TGTGCCAGCAGTTTATCTCAGGGGCGCGGCTACACCTTC.

The chain couples TRBV30 to TRBJ1-5; TRBD1 is a possible D gene (5 bases). The V gene lost 1 base and the J gene lost 11 bases, with 12 bases spanning the gap. This CDR3 has 12 residues. Germline-derived CDR1 and CDR2 are GTSNPN and SVGIG (reference sequence). CDR3 region: CAWSESGKTQHF. CDR3 sequence (DNA): TGTGCCTGGAGTGAATCAGGGAAAACCCAGCATTTT.

This chain joins TRBV6-5 and TRBJ1-6; D is uncertain. V was trimmed by 0 bases and J by 7 bases, leaving 7 bases between them. CDR3 size: 14 residues. Germline values: CDR1 MNHEY, CDR2 SVGAGI. DNA for the CDR3: TGTGCCAGCAGTTACTCCGGCGGGAATTCACCCCTCCACTTT. This sequence encodes CASSYSGGNSPLHF.

CDR3 amino acids: CASSLGGTGLLRQDGYTF. The CDR3 region has the DNA TGTGCCAGCAGCTTGGGCGGGACAGGGCTTTTACGCCAAGATGGCTACACCTTC. This chain uses TRBV5-4 with TRBJ1-2, with 9 bases matching TRBD1. CDR3 length: 18 residues. The trim removed 0 bases at V and 6 bases at J, leaving 15 bases unmatched. The germline V gene has CDR1 SGHNT and CDR2 YYREEE (reference sequence). Drawing the rest from reference TRBV5-4 and TRBJ1-2, the complete variable domain is ETGVTQSPTHLIKTRGQQVTLRCSSQSGHNTVSWYQQALGQGPQFIFQYYREEENGRGNFPPRFSGLQFPNYSSELNVNALELDDSALYLCASSLGGTGLLRQDGYTFGSGTRLTVV.